A selection of T cell receptor beta chains follows, all from one sample in a study of blood T cell repertoires in COVID-19. Method: immunoSEQ multiplex PCR; TCRdb's copy keeps in-frame clones and lacks some. The sample contains about 64,000 clones, roughly 82% of which appear only once. The sample comprised peripheral blood. These receptor sequences come from a woman aged 60-75 years with acute or convalescent COVID-19. Both conserved end residues are part of each CDR3. The D gene is left open where the match is weak. Size is omitted from some rows. Given values are once, few, many or a class for expanded clones.

V gene,D gene,CDR3 length,clone size,J gene,CDR3 DNA,CDR3 protein
TRBV7-9,NA,12,NA,TRBJ1-1,TGTGCCAGCAGCTTCAAGAACACTGAAGCTTTCTTT,CASSFKNTEAFF
TRBV2,NA,14,NA,TRBJ2-6,TGTGCCAGCACCGTTTCCTCTGGGGCCAACGTCCTGACTTTC,CASTVSSGANVLTF
TRBV5-1,NA,11,NA,TRBJ2-2,TGCGCCAGCAGCAGGGGCGGGGAGCTGTTTTTT,CASSRGGELFF
TRBV4-2,TRBD1,14,NA,TRBJ1-1,TGTGCCAGCAGCCAAGAGACAGGGAGGACTGAAGCTTTCTTT,CASSQETGRTEAFF
TRBV5-1,NA,15,once,TRBJ1-3,TGCGCCAGCAGCGTAAGCGGGACTCAAGGGAACACCATATATTTT,CASSVSGTQGNTIYF
TRBV6-5,NA,15,few,TRBJ2-5,TGTGCCAGCAGTTACTCTCTGAGTGGCCAAGAGACCCAGTACTTC,CASSYSLSGQETQYF
TRBV5-1,TRBD1,15,NA,TRBJ2-7,TGCGCCAGCAGCTTTGGCGGGACAGGGACATACGAGCAGTACTTC,CASSFGGTGTYEQYF
TRBV6-5,NA,13,NA,TRBJ1-1,TGTGCCAGCAGTTTGGGAGGGGTCAGTGAAGCTTTCTTT,CASSLGGVSEAFF
TRBV7-2,NA,14,once,TRBJ2-2,TGTGCCAGCAGCTTGACTAGAGGCACCGGGGAGCTGTTTTTT,CASSLTRGTGELFF
TRBV5-8,NA,15,NA,TRBJ1-1,TGTGCCAGCAGCTTACGGACAGCCTTGAACACTGAAGCTTTCTTT,CASSLRTALNTEAFF
TRBV29-1,TRBD1,14,NA,TRBJ1-5,TGCAGCGTTGCTGAACAGGGGAGCAATCAGCCCCAGCATTTT,CSVAEQGSNQPQHF
TRBV7-3,NA,15,NA,TRBJ1-3,TGTGCCAGCAGCTTACTCCCCAGCTCTGGAAACACCATATATTTT,CASSLLPSSGNTIYF
TRBV6-5,NA,15,NA,TRBJ1-1,TGTGCCAGCAGTTACCGAACAGGGAGGGTCACTGAAGCTTTCTTT,CASSYRTGRVTEAFF